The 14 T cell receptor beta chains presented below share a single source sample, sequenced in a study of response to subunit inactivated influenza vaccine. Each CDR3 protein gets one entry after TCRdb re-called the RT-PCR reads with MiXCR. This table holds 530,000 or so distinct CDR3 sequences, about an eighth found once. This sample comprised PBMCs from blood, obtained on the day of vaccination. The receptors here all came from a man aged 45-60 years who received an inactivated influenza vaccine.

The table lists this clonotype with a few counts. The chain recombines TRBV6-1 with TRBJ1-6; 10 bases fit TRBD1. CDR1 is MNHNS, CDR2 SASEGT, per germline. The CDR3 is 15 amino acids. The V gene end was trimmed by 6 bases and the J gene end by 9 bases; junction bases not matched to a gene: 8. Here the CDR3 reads CASSRPGQGVSPLHF. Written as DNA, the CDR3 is TGTGCCAGCAGCCGACCCGGACAGGGGGTTTCACCCCTCCACTTT.

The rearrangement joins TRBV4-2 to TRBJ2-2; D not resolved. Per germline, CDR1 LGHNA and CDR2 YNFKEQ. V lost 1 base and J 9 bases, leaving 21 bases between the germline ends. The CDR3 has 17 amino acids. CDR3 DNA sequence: TGTGCCAGCAGCCAAGCGGTCGAGACCGATGGCTACAGGGAGCTGTTTTTT. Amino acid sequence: CASSQAVETDGYRELFF.

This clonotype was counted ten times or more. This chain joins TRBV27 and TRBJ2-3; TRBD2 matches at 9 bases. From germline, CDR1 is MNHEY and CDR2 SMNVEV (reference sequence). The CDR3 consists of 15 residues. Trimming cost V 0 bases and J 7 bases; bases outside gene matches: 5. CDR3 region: CASSLSTSGRHTQYF. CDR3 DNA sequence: TGTGCCAGCAGTTTATCGACTAGCGGTCGGCATACGCAGTATTTT.

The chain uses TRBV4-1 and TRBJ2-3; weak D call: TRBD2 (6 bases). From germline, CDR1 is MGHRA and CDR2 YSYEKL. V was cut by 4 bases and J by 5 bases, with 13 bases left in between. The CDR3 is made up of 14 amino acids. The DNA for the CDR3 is TGCGCCAGCAGCCGACTAGGAAACTTAGATACGCAGTATTTT. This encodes CASSRLGNLDTQYF.

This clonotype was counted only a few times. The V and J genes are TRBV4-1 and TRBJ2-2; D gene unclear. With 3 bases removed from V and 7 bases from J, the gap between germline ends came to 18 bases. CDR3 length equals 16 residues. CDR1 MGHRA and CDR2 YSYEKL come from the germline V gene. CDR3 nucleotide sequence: TGCGCCAGCAGCCATGGCCCGTTGAGGCAGGTCGGGGAGCTGTTTTTT. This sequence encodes CASSHGPLRQVGELFF.

The CDR3 sequence is CASNGRESYNEQFF. The CDR3 DNA is TGTGCCAGCAACGGGAGGGAATCCTACAATGAGCAGTTCTTC. The V gene is TRBV27, the J gene TRBJ2-1, with 8 bases aligning to TRBD2. Germline V gene lookup returns CDR1 MNHEY and CDR2 SMNVEV (reference sequence). CDR3 length: 14 amino acids. With 7 bases clipped from V and 1 base from J, the junction kept 3 bases outside the gene matches.

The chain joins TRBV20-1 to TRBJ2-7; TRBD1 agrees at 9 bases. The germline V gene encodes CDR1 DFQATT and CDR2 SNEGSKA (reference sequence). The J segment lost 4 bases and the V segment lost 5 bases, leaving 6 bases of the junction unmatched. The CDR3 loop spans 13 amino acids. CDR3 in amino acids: CSAVQGAPYEQYF. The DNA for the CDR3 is TGCAGTGCTGTACAGGGGGCCCCTTACGAGCAGTACTTC.

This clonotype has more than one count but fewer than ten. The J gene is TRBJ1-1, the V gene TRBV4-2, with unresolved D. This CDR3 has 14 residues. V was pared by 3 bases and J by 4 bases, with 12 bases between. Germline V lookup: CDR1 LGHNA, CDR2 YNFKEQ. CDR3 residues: CASSQAITGTEAFF. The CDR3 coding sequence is TGTGCCAGCAGCCAGGCAATTACCGGCACTGAAGCTTTCTTT.

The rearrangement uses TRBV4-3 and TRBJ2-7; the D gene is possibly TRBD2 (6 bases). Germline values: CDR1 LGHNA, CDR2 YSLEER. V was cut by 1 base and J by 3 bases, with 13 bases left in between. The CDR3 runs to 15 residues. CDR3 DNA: TGCGCCAGCAGCCAAGGTTCTAGCGTACACTACGAGCAGTACTTC. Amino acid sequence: CASSQGSSVHYEQYF.

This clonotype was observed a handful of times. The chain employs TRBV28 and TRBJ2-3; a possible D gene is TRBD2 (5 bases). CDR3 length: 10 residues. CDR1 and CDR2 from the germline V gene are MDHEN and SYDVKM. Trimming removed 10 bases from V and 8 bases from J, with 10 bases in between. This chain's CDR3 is CATGRGTQYF. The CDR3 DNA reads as TGTGCCACCGGCCGGGGTACGCAGTATTTT.

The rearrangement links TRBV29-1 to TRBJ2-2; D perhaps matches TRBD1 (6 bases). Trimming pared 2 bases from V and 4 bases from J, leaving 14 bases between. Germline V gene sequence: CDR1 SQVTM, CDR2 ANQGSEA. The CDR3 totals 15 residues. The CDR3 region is CSVESSTGFTGELFF. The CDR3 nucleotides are TGCAGCGTTGAATCTTCTACAGGGTTCACCGGGGAGCTGTTTTTT.

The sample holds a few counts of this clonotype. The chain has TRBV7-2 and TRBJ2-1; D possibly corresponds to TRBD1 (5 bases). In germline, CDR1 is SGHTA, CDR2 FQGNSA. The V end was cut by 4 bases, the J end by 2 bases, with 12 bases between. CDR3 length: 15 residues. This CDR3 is CASSYFDSTYNEQFF. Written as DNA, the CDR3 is TGTGCCAGCAGCTACTTCGACAGTACCTACAATGAGCAGTTCTTC.

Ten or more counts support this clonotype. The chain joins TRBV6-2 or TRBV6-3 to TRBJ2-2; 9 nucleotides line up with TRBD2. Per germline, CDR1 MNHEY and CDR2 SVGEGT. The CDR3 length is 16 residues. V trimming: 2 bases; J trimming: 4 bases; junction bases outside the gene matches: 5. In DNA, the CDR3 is TGTGCCAGCAGTTACCTTAGCGGGAGCCCCACCGGGGAGCTGTTTTTT. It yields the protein CASSYLSGSPTGELFF.

The CDR3: CASSYPASGRNEQFF. The CDR3 DNA reads TGTGCCAGCAGTTACCCGGCTAGCGGGAGAAATGAGCAGTTCTTC. The chain uses TRBV6-2 or TRBV6-3 and TRBJ2-1, with 10 nucleotides matching TRBD2. V lost 2 bases to trimming and J lost 7 bases; unmatched junction nucleotides: 5. CDR3 length: 15 amino acids. The germline gives CDR1 MNHEY, CDR2 SVGEGT.